Shown below are 6 T cell receptor beta chains from a single sample sequenced in a study of CXCR3-negative and CXCR3-positive naive CD8 T cells. No cognate antigen is known for these TCRs. TRB cDNA libraries were made by UMI-labeled 5' RACE. TCRdb reprocessed the 5' RACE reads and reports one entry per CDR3 protein, with no DNA. The sample totals under 75,000 distinct CDR3 sequences; its top ten clones hold 0.55% to 0.85%. The study, taken as a whole, reports: Compared with CXCR3-negative naive cells, CXCR3-positive naive cells showed more hydrophobic TRB CDR3s.

Sequencing input: naive CXCR3+ CD8+ T cells from blood. The subset is: CD45RO-CCR7+CD27+CD95- naive CD8+ T cells expressing CXCR3 (TNR3+). The receptors were sampled from a human donor in good health. Some clones in this sample may be carry-over from other donors' samples.

This chain links TRBV6-2 or TRBV6-3 with TRBJ1-6; TCRdb lists TRBD1, though no DNA is available to test this call. CDR1 and CDR2 from the germline V gene are MNHEY and SVGEGT. This CDR3 spans 14 amino acids. CDR3 sequence: CASSSGTGPSPLHF.

V is TRBV19 and J is TRBJ1-5; TCRdb's D call of TRBD1 is untestable without DNA. This CDR3 spans 12 amino acids. Germline V gene lookup returns CDR1 LNHDA and CDR2 SQIVND (reference sequence). CDR3 sequence reads: CASGEGAQPQHF.

This chain joins TRBV30 and TRBJ1-1. Germline CDR1 reads GTSNPN; CDR2 reads SVGIG (reference sequence). The CDR3 runs to 14 residues. The chain's CDR3 is CAWSLEGWGTEAFF.

The chain combines TRBV27 with TRBJ1-1. The CDR3 has 11 residues. Germline V gene sequence: CDR1 MNHEY, CDR2 SMNVEV (reference sequence). CDR3 residues: CASSSGTDAFF.

The chain couples TRBV12-3 or TRBV12-4 to TRBJ2-5; TCRdb selects TRBD1, and the lack of DNA leaves this call unchecked. The CDR3 covers 14 residues. The CDR3 region is CASSFYRGAETQYF.

This rearrangement joins TRBV5-1 to TRBJ2-5. In germline, CDR1 is SGHRS, CDR2 YFSETQ. The CDR3 totals 13 residues. CDR3 region: CASSLEGSETQYF.